A selection of T cell receptor beta chains follows, all from one sample in a study of cytomegalovirus exposure and HLA in healthy donors. The method was immunoSEQ multiplex PCR; TCRdb's version includes in-frame clones alone and lacks a portion of them. This sample has about 190,000 clones, with about 69% found just once. Sequenced input: PBMCs. All receptors derive from a man aged 25 to 40 in good health and CMV-seropositive. Each CDR3 is given with its conserved first and last residue. D genes are given only for firm matches.

j_call	d_call	v_call	cdr3_aa
TRBJ2-4	.	TRBV18	CASSPGTAGKNIQYF
TRBJ1-2	.	TRBV9	CASSVGSSDYGYTF
TRBJ2-3	TRBD2	TRBV6-1	CAITSGAGPTDTQYF
TRBJ2-3	.	TRBV11-2	CASSLEGGLSTDTQYF
TRBJ2-3	TRBD2	TRBV4-3	CASSQDASGGAAGTDTQYF
TRBJ2-2	.	TRBV5-1	CASSKDRTGGLFF
TRBJ1-1	TRBD1	TRBV7-3	CASSFDRDTEAFF
TRBJ2-7	TRBD2	TRBV7-9	CASSPSGSLYEQYF
TRBJ1-3	.	TRBV19	CASSTLASYSGNTIYF
TRBJ2-7	TRBD1	TRBV27	CASSGGDRVHEQYF
TRBJ2-5	.	TRBV15	CATSRGTGYETQYF
TRBJ1-1	TRBD1	TRBV2	CASSAEPTNRGPKAFF
TRBJ1-2	.	TRBV28	CASSLSSAYGYTF
TRBJ2-7	TRBD2	TRBV7-8	CASSLGREGSYEQYF
TRBJ2-5	TRBD1	TRBV7-7	CASSPIGQGARETQYF
TRBJ2-5	TRBD2	TRBV28	CASGPGNSGGETQYF
TRBJ2-7	.	TRBV25-1	CATGKGAYEQYF
TRBJ2-7	TRBD2	TRBV5-1	CASSFIRGGSYEQYF
TRBJ1-1	.	TRBV6-4	CASRTRGRGFGYAFF
TRBJ1-2	TRBD1	TRBV28	CASSSGQGGGYTF
TRBJ1-4	TRBD1	TRBV6-6	CASSSQGGVREKLFF
TRBJ2-5	TRBD1	TRBV19	CASTDSGGLQETQYF
TRBJ1-3	.	TRBV19	CASSTTTNSGNTIYF
TRBJ2-1	TRBD2	TRBV19	CASTSGRGSEQFF
TRBJ1-5	.	TRBV2	CASSPRTGSNQPQHF
TRBJ2-3	TRBD2	TRBV4-1	CASSQEGLARDTQYF
TRBJ1-1	TRBD1	TRBV2	CASSELGQLNTEAFF
TRBJ2-1	TRBD1	TRBV28	CASSLSPKQGALNYNEQFF
TRBJ2-3	.	TRBV9	CASSVDWPSTDTQYF
TRBJ2-2	TRBD2	TRBV13	CASSPRAGGTNTGELFF
TRBJ1-1	.	TRBV7-9	CASSPGTSNTEAFF